Below are 20 T cell receptor beta chains sequenced from a single sample in a study of cytomegalovirus exposure and HLA in healthy donors. PCR amplification relied on 60 Vbeta primers (plus 13 Jbeta primers). TCRdb's table, derived via immunoSEQ multiplex PCR, lists solely in-frame clones and lacks some. The profile covers some 130,000 clones, with about 80% appearing a single time and approximately 2.1% taken by the ten largest. The material sequenced was PBMCs. These receptor sequences come from a man between 25 and 39 years old in good health and CMV-seronegative.

This clone occurred a few times. A junction boundary mismatches the germline segment, possibly from a read error. The chain combines TRBV7-9 with TRBJ1-1; no reliable D call. This CDR3 is built from 12 residues. Germline V gene data show CDR1 as SEHNR and CDR2 as FQNEAQ (reference sequence). CDR3 sequence: CSSSLVVTEAFF. The CDR3, as DNA: TGTTCCAGCAGCTTAGTCGTCACTGAAGCTTTCTTT.

J is TRBJ1-5 and V is TRBV6-5, with unresolved D. The germline V and J ends were trimmed by 6 bases and 2 bases, with 8 bases remaining between them. Germline lookup yields CDR1 MNHEY and CDR2 SVGAGI. The CDR3 consists of 13 residues. In nucleotides, the CDR3 is TGTGCCAGCAGCCACGGAGGCAATCAGCCCCAGCATTTT. Protein: CASSHGGNQPQHF.

This chain connects TRBV6-1 to TRBJ1-5, with D maybe TRBD1 (6 bases). CDR3 length: 14 amino acids. Germline-derived CDR1 and CDR2 are MNHNS and SASEGT. V dropped 8 bases and J dropped 3 bases, with 14 bases sitting between them. The CDR3 DNA reads TGTGCCAGCTTAGAGACAGGACTCAATCAGCCCCAGCATTTT. Its protein product is CASLETGLNQPQHF.

The J gene is TRBJ2-1, the V gene TRBV2; no reliable D call. This CDR3 is 14 amino acids long. V lost 0 bases, J lost 4 bases, and 7 bases lay in between. The germline gives CDR1 SNHLY, CDR2 FYNNEI. CDR3 loop: CASSEASTYNEQFF. The CDR3 nucleotides are TGTGCCAGCAGTGAAGCGAGTACGTACAATGAGCAGTTCTTC.

V gene TRBV4-3 combines with J gene TRBJ2-7; 9 bases are a match to TRBD2. The CDR3 has 15 residues. V lost 0 bases, J lost 4 bases, and 4 bases stayed unmatched. Per the germline V gene, CDR1 is LGHNA and CDR2 is YSLEER. Here the CDR3 DNA reads TGCGCCAGCAGCCAAGAACTAGCGGGTCTTTACGAGCAGTACTTC. This encodes CASSQELAGLYEQYF.

This chain uses TRBV7-6 with TRBJ2-7; 11 nucleotides agree with TRBD1. The V segment lost 6 bases and the J segment 0 bases; nucleotides outside the gene matches: 4. This CDR3 region has 15 residues. CDR1 SGHVS and CDR2 FNYEAQ come from the germline V gene. The CDR3, as DNA: TGTGCCAGCAGGTTTGGACAGGGGGCCTCCTACGAGCAGTACTTC. It encodes CASRFGQGASYEQYF.

The genes are TRBV7-2 and TRBJ2-3; 11 nucleotides align to TRBD2. The CDR3 loop spans 18 amino acids. The V gene end was trimmed by 5 bases and the J gene end by 5 bases; junction bases not matched to a gene: 15. Germline CDR1 is SGHTA and CDR2 is FQGNSA. DNA for the CDR3: TGTGCCAGCAGCGCGGGGGTTAGCGGGAGGGCCTGGGGAGATACGCAGTATTTT. It specifies CASSAGVSGRAWGDTQYF.

The chain links TRBV30 to TRBJ1-2; D call uncertain. Germline CDR1 GTSNPN, CDR2 SVGIG (reference sequence). CDR3 length equals 13 residues. Trimming left V 0 bases short and J 0 bases short, with 5 bases between. CDR3 bases: TGTGCCTGGAGTGTAAACTCTAACTATGGCTACACCTTC. Encoded protein: CAWSVNSNYGYTF.

CDR3: CASSLEGALSSYEQYF. In DNA, the CDR3 is TGTGCCAGCAGCTTAGAGGGAGCACTTAGCTCCTACGAGCAGTACTTC. The chain combines TRBV7-2 with TRBJ2-7; D is perhaps TRBD2 (5 bases). The CDR3 runs to 16 residues. Deletions cut 1 base from V and 0 bases from J, with 13 bases between. The germline CDR1 and CDR2 sequences are SGHTA and FQGNSA.

V usage is TRBV28 and J usage is TRBJ1-2; 9 bases map to TRBD1. The trim removed 6 bases at V and 4 bases at J, leaving 3 bases unmatched. The length of the CDR3 is 13 residues. Germline V gene sequence: CDR1 MDHEN, CDR2 SYDVKM. CDR3 DNA: TGTGCCAGCAGAGGGACAGGGATCTATGGCTACACCTTC. Its translation is CASRGTGIYGYTF.

The chain recombines TRBV6-5 with TRBJ1-2; 9 bases agree with TRBD1. The J segment lost 7 bases and the V segment lost 5 bases, leaving 5 bases of the junction unmatched. CDR1 is MNHEY, CDR2 SVGAGI, per germline. This CDR3 spans 13 amino acids. CDR3 protein: CASSTRDRAGYTF. In DNA, the CDR3 is TGTGCCAGCAGTACAAGGGACAGGGCTGGCTACACCTTC.

The count of this clone is one. The chain joins TRBV5-1 to TRBJ2-3; TRBD1 agrees at 10 bases. Germline lookup yields CDR1 SGHRS and CDR2 YFSETQ. The V and J ends lost 0 bases and 6 bases, in that order; junction bases with no gene match: 7. The CDR3 extends over 16 amino acids. CDR3 bases: TGCGCCAGCAGCTTGGCCGGGACAGGGGATCCGGATACGCAGTATTTT. Its translation: CASSLAGTGDPDTQYF.

This clone was observed once. The V call is TRBV27, the J call TRBJ1-5; D may be TRBD1 (6 bases). The CDR3 consists of 14 residues. Germline V gives CDR1 MNHEY, CDR2 SMNVEV (reference sequence). Trimming pared 3 bases from V and 4 bases from J, leaving 10 bases between. Here the CDR3 reads CASSFAGTNQPQHF. CDR3 coding DNA: TGTGCCAGCAGTTTTGCAGGGACAAATCAGCCCCAGCATTTT.

This clone was detected a few times. V gene TRBV5-4 combines with J gene TRBJ2-7, with TRBD1 matching 7 bases. Per germline, CDR1 SGHNT and CDR2 YYREEE (reference sequence). The J segment lost 0 bases and the V segment lost 4 bases, leaving 4 bases of the junction unmatched. This CDR3 spans 14 amino acids. CDR3 nucleotides: TGTGCCAGCAGCGGTCGGGACAGCTCCTACGAGCAGTACTTC. Translation: CASSGRDSSYEQYF. The variable domain in full, completed from reference TRBV5-4 and TRBJ2-7, reads ETGVTQSPTHLIKTRGQQVTLRCSSQSGHNTVSWYQQALGQGPQFIFQYYREEENGRGNFPPRFSGLQFPNYSSELNVNALELDDSALYLCASSGRDSSYEQYFGPGTRLTVT.

This clone has only a few counts. The rearrangement uses TRBV30 and TRBJ1-1; no definite D call. V lost 0 bases to trimming and J lost 5 bases, with 13 bases between them. The CDR3 contains 14 residues. Germline CDR1 and CDR2: GTSNPN and SVGIG (reference sequence). CDR3 in amino acids: CAWSVHQVLTEAFF. In DNA form, the CDR3 reads TGTGCCTGGAGTGTACATCAAGTTCTTACTGAAGCTTTCTTT. The variable domain in full, with the rest retrieved from reference TRBV30 and TRBJ1-1, is SQTIHQWPATLVQPVGSPLSLECTVEGTSNPNLYWYRQAAGRGLQLLFYSVGIGQISSEVPQNLSASRPQDRQFILSSKKLLLSDSGFYLCAWSVHQVLTEAFFGQGTRLTVV.

This sequence joins TRBV6-1 and TRBJ2-1, with a tentative D call TRBD2 (5 bases). Per the germline V gene, CDR1 is MNHNS and CDR2 is SASEGT. The CDR3 loop spans 12 amino acids. Trimming took off 3 bases at V and 16 bases at J, with 16 bases between the two ends. The CDR3 here is CASSEYLSDYFF. In nucleotides, the CDR3 is TGTGCCAGCAGTGAGTATTTGAGCGACTATTTCTTC.

The V gene is TRBV20-1, the J gene TRBJ2-7, with D maybe TRBD2 (5 bases). Trimming left V 5 bases short and J 3 bases short, with 5 bases between. Germline V gives CDR1 DFQATT, CDR2 SNEGSKA (reference sequence). This CDR3 is 10 amino acids long. The DNA of the CDR3 is TGCAGTGCTCGGGACTACGAGCAGTACTTC. It specifies CSARDYEQYF.

The chain links TRBV6-6 to TRBJ2-2; 7 nucleotides agree with TRBD2. Germline V gene sequence: CDR1 MNHNY, CDR2 SVGAGI (reference sequence). This CDR3 has 15 amino acids. V gave up 7 bases and J gave up 6 bases; unmatched junction bases: 11. The CDR3 coding sequence is TGTGCCAGCACTTTACGGGCTAGCGGCTCCGGGGAGCTGTTTTTT. It encodes CASTLRASGSGELFF.

This chain's CDR3 is CASSYRGSASYEQYF. The CDR3 DNA reads TGTGCCAGCAGTTATAGAGGGTCAGCCTCCTACGAGCAGTACTTC. The chain uses TRBV28 and TRBJ2-7, with D possibly matching TRBD2 (5 bases). V lost 4 bases and J lost 0, with 13 bases in between. Germline V gene sequence: CDR1 MDHEN, CDR2 SYDVKM. The CDR3 is 15 residues long. The whole variable domain, filled in from reference TRBV28 and TRBJ2-7, reads DVKVTQSSRYLVKRTGEKVFLECVQDMDHENMFWYRQDPGLGLRLIYFSYDVKMKEKGDIPEGYSVSREKKERFSLILESASTNQTSMYLCASSYRGSASYEQYFGPGTRLTVT.

The genes are TRBV5-1 and TRBJ2-7; the match to TRBD2 covers 10 bases. The ends lost 4 bases at V and 0 bases at J; junction bases unmatched: 7. This CDR3 has 16 amino acids. The germline V gene has CDR1 SGHRS and CDR2 YFSETQ. CDR3 nucleotides: TGCGCCAGCAGCCCCCAGACTAGCGGGCCCTCCTACGAGCAGTACTTC. Protein product: CASSPQTSGPSYEQYF.